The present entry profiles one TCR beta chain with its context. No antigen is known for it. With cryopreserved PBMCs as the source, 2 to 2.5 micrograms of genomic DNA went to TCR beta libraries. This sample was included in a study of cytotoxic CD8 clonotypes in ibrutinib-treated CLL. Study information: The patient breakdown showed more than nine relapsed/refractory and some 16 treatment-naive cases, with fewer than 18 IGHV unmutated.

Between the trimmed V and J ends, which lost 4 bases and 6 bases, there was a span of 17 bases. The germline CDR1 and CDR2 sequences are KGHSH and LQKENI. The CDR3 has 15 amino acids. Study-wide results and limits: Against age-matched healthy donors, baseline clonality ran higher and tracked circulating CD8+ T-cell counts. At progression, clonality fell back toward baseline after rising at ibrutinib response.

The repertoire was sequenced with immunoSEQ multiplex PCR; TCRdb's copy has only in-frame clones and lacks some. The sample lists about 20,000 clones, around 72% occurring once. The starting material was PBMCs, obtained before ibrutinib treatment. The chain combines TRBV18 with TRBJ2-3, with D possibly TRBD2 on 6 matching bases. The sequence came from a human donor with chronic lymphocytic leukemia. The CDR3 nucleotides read TGTGCCAGCTCACATCCGGGAGAAGCTCCCGATACGCAGTATTTT. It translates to CASSHPGEAPDTQYF.